This passage covers 31 T cell receptor beta chains from one sample sequenced in a study of CD8 T cells in ankylosing spondylitis. Study conclusions and caveats: What seemed typical of ankylosing spondylitis blood was a TCR beta motif built from roughly 8 highly homologous variants.

TCRdb analysed the 5' RACE reads with MiXCR anew, one entry per CDR3 protein. The top ten hold roughly 15% of the sample, which has about 330,000 distinct CDR3 sequences, 7.5% to 9% seen once. No antigen has been identified for these receptors. Sequencing used blood, either unsorted or a sorted T cell fraction (not recorded which). These receptors all stem from a male donor with ankylosing spondylitis.

This clonotype was found many times. The gene calls are TRBV28 and TRBJ1-4; D is uncertain. The V gene's germline CDR1 is MDHEN and CDR2 SYDVKM. The CDR3 sequence is 11 residues long. V lost 7 bases to trimming and J lost 4 bases, with 4 bases between them. The CDR3 nucleotides read TGTGCCAGCACTCGTAATGAAAAACTGTTTTTT. Amino acid sequence: CASTRNEKLFF.

This chain links TRBV7-9 with TRBJ1-5; D unclear. In germline, CDR1 is SEHNR, CDR2 FQNEAQ (reference sequence). Deletions cut 5 bases from V and 5 bases from J, with 13 bases between. The CDR3 spans 14 residues. As DNA, the CDR3 is TGTGCCAGCAGCGAGGGAGGGTTAGATCAGCCCCAGCATTTT. It translates to CASSEGGLDQPQHF.

This clonotype showed up just a few times. The CDR3 DNA sequence: TGTGCCAGCAGTTTAGTCCCGGGGACCTACAATGAGCAGTTCTTC. Its translation: CASSLVPGTYNEQFF. The J gene is TRBJ2-1, the V gene TRBV28, with D possibly being TRBD2 (5 bases). Trimming shortened V by 2 bases and J by 2 bases, and 10 bases separated the two germline ends. Per the germline V gene, CDR1 is MDHEN and CDR2 is SYDVKM. The CDR3 is 15 amino acids.

This chain links TRBV7-8 with TRBJ2-1, with TRBD1 as a possible D gene (6 bases). V lost 4 bases and J lost 7, with 20 bases in between. The CDR3 has 16 residues. Looked up from germline, CDR1 is SGHVS and CDR2 is FQNEAQ. DNA for the CDR3: TGTGCCAGCAGCTCCCACGAGGGGGTTGCTCAGAATGAGCAGTTCTTC. It translates to CASSSHEGVAQNEQFF. Variable domain in full (rest from reference TRBV7-8 and TRBJ2-1): GAGVSQSPRYKVAKRGQDVALRCDPISGHVSLFWYQQALGQGPEFLTYFQNEAQLDKSGLPSDRFFAERPEGSVSTLKIQRTQQEDSAVYLCASSSHEGVAQNEQFFGPGTRLTVL.

This clonotype was recorded many times. The genes are TRBV10-3 and TRBJ2-5, with D uncertain. The CDR3 spans 16 residues. Trimming removed 0 bases at V and 2 bases at J, with 13 bases between. Per germline, CDR1 ENHRY and CDR2 SYGVKD. The CDR3 bases are TGTGCCATCAGTGAGTCGACTCAAGGTGGGCAAGAGACCCAGTACTTC. Protein: CAISESTQGGQETQYF.

The chain joins TRBV7-2 to TRBJ1-5, with 8 bases lining up with TRBD1. The ends lost 1 base at V and 6 bases at J; junction bases unmatched: 11. The V gene's germline CDR1 is SGHTA and CDR2 FQGNSA. The CDR3 runs to 17 residues. The CDR3 spells CASSLEPGGAGSQPQHF. In DNA, the CDR3 is TGTGCCAGCAGCTTAGAGCCAGGGGGCGCGGGATCTCAGCCCCAGCATTTT. The full variable domain, completed using reference TRBV7-2 and TRBJ1-5, is GAGVSQSPSNKVTEKGKDVELRCDPISGHTALYWYRQSLGQGLEFLIYFQGNSAPDKSGLPSDRFSAERTGGSVSTLTIQRTQQEDSAVYLCASSLEPGGAGSQPQHFGDGTRLSIL.

This clonotype came up a few times. This sequence joins TRBV5-5 and TRBJ2-2; no definite D call. The CDR3 totals 14 residues. V gave up 1 base and J gave up 4 bases, with 8 bases separating them. Germline CDR1 reads SGHKS; CDR2 reads YYEKEE (reference sequence). Here the CDR3 DNA reads TGTGCCAGCAGCTTGCCAACACCCACCGGGGAGCTGTTTTTT. Translation gives CASSLPTPTGELFF.

This clonotype came up a few times. This sequence joins TRBV5-1 and TRBJ2-3; TRBD2 agrees at 10 bases. Germline V gene data show CDR1 as SGHRS and CDR2 as YFSETQ. CDR3 length equals 16 residues. The ends lost 0 bases at V and 3 bases at J; junction bases unmatched: 4. The CDR3 spells CASSLVTSGMTDTQYF. CDR3 bases: TGCGCCAGCAGCTTGGTAACTAGCGGGATGACAGATACGCAGTATTTT. Full variable domain (rest looked up from reference TRBV5-1 and TRBJ2-3): KAGVTQTPRYLIKTRGQQVTLSCSPISGHRSVSWYQQTPGQGLQFLFEYFSETQRNKGNFPGRFSGRQFSNSRSEMNVSTLELGDSALYLCASSLVTSGMTDTQYFGPGTRLTVL.

The sample holds a few counts of this clonotype. The V and J genes are TRBV20-1 and TRBJ2-2; D is uncertain. The CDR3 loop spans 15 amino acids. Per germline, CDR1 DFQATT and CDR2 SNEGSKA (reference sequence). With 0 bases removed from V and 4 bases from J, the gap between germline ends came to 12 bases. The DNA for the CDR3 is TGCAGTGCTAGAGACGCTAGTTCGGTCACCGGGGAGCTGTTTTTT. Translated, it gives CSARDASSVTGELFF.

The chain links TRBV7-8 to TRBJ1-5; 10 bases line up with TRBD1. V trimming: 5 bases; J trimming: 6 bases; junction bases outside the gene matches: 13. The CDR3 covers 17 residues. CDR1 and CDR2 from the germline V gene are SGHVS and FQNEAQ. CDR3: CASSTFWDRGSPQPQHF. CDR3 sequence (DNA): TGTGCCAGCAGCACCTTTTGGGACAGGGGATCCCCTCAGCCCCAGCATTTT.

A remark on this clonotype: The final CDR3 position lacks the conserved phenylalanine or tryptophan, pointing to a likely read error. The chain has TRBV29-1 and TRBJ2-7; 10 bases align to TRBD2. Germline CDR1 is SQVTM and CDR2 is ANQGSEA. The trim removed 4 bases at V and 3 bases at J, leaving 3 bases unmatched. The CDR3 consists of 13 residues. The CDR3 loop is CSVGLAGVYEQYL. The DNA of the CDR3 is TGCAGCGTTGGCCTAGCGGGAGTCTACGAGCAGTACCTC.

In its sample, this clonotype was seen many times. The chain couples TRBV5-1 to TRBJ2-1; no reliable D call. Germline V gene sequence: CDR1 SGHRS, CDR2 YFSETQ. This CDR3 contains 15 residues. V lost 1 base, J lost 2 bases, and 10 bases lay in between. The DNA for the CDR3 is TGCGCCAGCAGCTTGCTGGGAATTACCTACAATGAGCAGTTCTTC. This sequence encodes CASSLLGITYNEQFF. Based on the CDR3 plus reference TRBV5-1 and TRBJ2-1, the full variable domain is KAGVTQTPRYLIKTRGQQVTLSCSPISGHRSVSWYQQTPGQGLQFLFEYFSETQRNKGNFPGRFSGRQFSNSRSEMNVSTLELGDSALYLCASSLLGITYNEQFFGPGTRLTVL.

The chain uses TRBV12-3 or TRBV12-4 and TRBJ2-1; 7 bases line up with TRBD2. This CDR3 has 15 amino acids. V shed 5 bases and J 8 bases; nucleotides not matched to a gene: 12. CDR3 DNA: TGTGCCAGCAGTCGGCCGGGCGGGAGTCATCATGAGCAGTTCTTC. Protein sequence: CASSRPGGSHHEQFF.

This clonotype was observed a few times. This rearrangement joins TRBV4-1 to TRBJ2-7; 9 bases align to TRBD2. J lost 7 bases, V lost 1 base, and 11 bases had no gene match. The CDR3 sequence is 16 residues long. Germline loops: CDR1 MGHRA, CDR2 YSYEKL. The CDR3 DNA follows: TGCGCCAGCAGCCAAGTTGTAGCGGGAGCCCCTAGAGAGCAGTACTTC. Amino acid sequence: CASSQVVAGAPREQYF.

The chain links TRBV7-2 to TRBJ2-2; tentatively, D is TRBD1 or TRBD2 (5 bases each). V was trimmed by 5 bases and J by 0 bases, leaving 13 bases between them. Germline V CDR1 and CDR2: SGHTA, FQGNSA. The CDR3 is 16 residues long. The CDR3 sequence is CASSLLGVTNTGELFF. The CDR3 nucleotides are TGTGCCAGCAGCCTACTGGGGGTCACGAACACCGGGGAGCTGTTTTTT.

This clonotype turned up a few times. The chain combines TRBV4-3 with TRBJ2-7, with D maybe TRBD1 (6 bases). The ends were cut back, 1 base at V and 2 bases at J, with 18 bases in the middle. CDR1 is LGHNA, CDR2 YSLEER, per germline. The CDR3 runs to 17 residues. The DNA for the CDR3 is TGCGCCAGCAGCCAAGCGGTCCGTTCGGACAGACCCTACGAGCAGTACTTC. Its protein is CASSQAVRSDRPYEQYF.

J is TRBJ1-5 and V is TRBV19; D uncertain. Trimming stripped 7 bases from V and 0 bases from J, with 13 bases between. The CDR3 sequence is 15 residues long. Germline V CDR1 and CDR2: LNHDA, SQIVND (reference sequence). CDR3 sequence (DNA): TGTGCCAGTATTGACGAGGAATATAGCAATCAGCCCCAGCATTTT. It translates to CASIDEEYSNQPQHF.

Regarding this clonotype: A clone one base away is much larger, so this may be a read error. V is TRBV20-1 and J is TRBJ2-3; TRBD1 agrees at 7 bases. The CDR3 is 13 amino acids. J gave up 5 bases and V 5 bases, and 7 bases lay outside the gene matches. Per the germline V gene, CDR1 is DFQATT and CDR2 is SNEGSKA (reference sequence). The chain's CDR3 is CSADRVGIDTQYF. The CDR3 nucleotides are TGCAGTGCTGACAGGGTCGGGATAGATACGCAGTATTTT.

This clonotype was detected many times. The chain uses TRBV28 and TRBJ1-1; D remains ambiguous. V lost 1 base, J lost 10 bases, and 13 bases lay in between. From germline, CDR1 is MDHEN and CDR2 SYDVKM. This CDR3 comprises 13 residues. The CDR3 sequence is CASSLFPWSGAFF. The CDR3 DNA follows: TGTGCCAGCAGTTTATTCCCCTGGAGTGGAGCTTTCTTT.

This chain links TRBV27 with TRBJ1-1, with D perhaps TRBD1 (5 bases). Per the germline V gene, CDR1 is MNHEY and CDR2 is SMNVEV (reference sequence). V lost 6 bases to trimming and J lost 2 bases, with 19 bases between them. This CDR3 region has 16 residues. CDR3 nucleotides: TGTGCCAGCAGCAAAAGGGGTCGCGACATCAACACTGAAGCTTTCTTT. Amino acids: CASSKRGRDINTEAFF.

This chain uses TRBV20-1 with TRBJ1-5; perhaps TRBD1 as D (5 bases). The V end lost 6 bases, the J end lost 7 bases, and 16 bases lay between the germline ends. CDR1 and CDR2 from the germline V gene are DFQATT and SNEGSKA (reference sequence). The CDR3 length is 13 residues. CDR3: CSAWGGFGQPQHF. In nucleotides, the CDR3 is TGCAGTGCCTGGGGGGGGTTTGGCCAGCCCCAGCATTTT.

This clonotype was picked up a small number of times. The genes are TRBV29-1 and TRBJ2-2; tentative D call: TRBD1 (8 bases). Germline-derived CDR1 and CDR2 are SQVTM and ANQGSEA. The V end lost 7 bases, the J end lost 0 bases, and 12 bases lay between the germline ends. The CDR3 runs to 14 residues. CDR3 sequence: CSGGGQANTGELFF. The CDR3 DNA follows: TGCAGCGGGGGGGGACAGGCGAACACCGGGGAGCTGTTTTTT.

This clonotype was seen ten or more times. The V call is TRBV7-9, the J call TRBJ1-4, with D hard to call. The CDR3 loop spans 12 amino acids. The germline gives CDR1 SEHNR, CDR2 FQNEAQ (reference sequence). V was clipped by 1 base and J by 8 bases, with 5 bases between them. The CDR3 protein is CASSLVLEKLFF. CDR3 DNA sequence: TGTGCCAGCAGCTTAGTTCTCGAAAAACTGTTTTTT. The variable domain in full, completed from reference TRBV7-9 and TRBJ1-4, reads DTGVSQNPRHKITKRGQNVTFRCDPISEHNRLYWYRQTLGQGPEFLTYFQNEAQLEKSRLLSDRFSAERPKGSFSTLEIQRTEQGDSAMYLCASSLVLEKLFFGSGTQLSVL.

This clonotype showed up many times. This chain links TRBV5-1 with TRBJ2-2; D is ambiguous. Germline V gene lookup returns CDR1 SGHRS and CDR2 YFSETQ. V lost 7 bases, J lost 4 bases, and 8 bases lay in between. The CDR3 length is 12 residues. CDR3 sequence reads: CASAETTGELFF. The CDR3 DNA is TGCGCCAGCGCGGAGACCACCGGGGAGCTGTTTTTT.

On this clonotype: It is likely a read error, because the conserved phenylalanine at the end of the CDR3 is missing. This rearrangement joins TRBV5-1 to TRBJ1-4; D gene unclear. Trimming left V 1 base short and J 0 bases short, with 16 bases between. Per the germline V gene, CDR1 is SGHRS and CDR2 is YFSETQ. The CDR3 has 18 residues. The CDR3 reads CASSLRLIQSATNEKLFL. Here the CDR3 DNA reads TGCGCCAGCAGCTTGCGTCTGATTCAATCAGCAACTAATGAAAAACTGTTTTTA.

The sample holds many counts of this clonotype. CDR3 region: CASSFSNFDGNRYTQYF. The CDR3 DNA reads as TGTGCCAGCAGCTTCTCCAACTTTGACGGGAACCGGTATACGCAGTATTTT. The V gene is TRBV7-2, the J gene TRBJ2-3, with D possibly matching TRBD2 (5 bases). The CDR3 covers 17 residues. CDR1 is SGHTA and CDR2 is FQGNSA in the germline V gene. V was shortened by 3 bases and J by 7 bases, with 23 bases between the two germline ends.

This sequence joins TRBV9 and TRBJ2-2, with D perhaps matching TRBD1 or TRBD2 (6 bases each). V was clipped by 4 bases and J by 7 bases, with 14 bases between them. The CDR3 extends over 14 amino acids. Germline CDR1 is SGDLS and CDR2 is YYNGEE. CDR3 protein: CASSPIGGGGELFF. DNA for the CDR3: TGTGCCAGCAGCCCAATCGGGGGCGGCGGGGAGCTGTTTTTT.

In its sample, this clonotype was seen many times. The genes are TRBV29-1 and TRBJ2-5; D perhaps matches TRBD1 (6 bases). This CDR3 comprises 14 residues. Germline V gene sequence: CDR1 SQVTM, CDR2 ANQGSEA. The V and J ends lost 6 bases and 6 bases respectively, with 20 bases between them. DNA of the CDR3: TGCAGCGTAATCCCAGGGGCGGGTGGAAAGACCCAGTACTTC. Translating gives CSVIPGAGGKTQYF.

This clonotype was recorded many times. The CDR3 region has the DNA TGTGCCAGCAGCTTAATGCGGGGCAAAGAGACCCAGTACTTC. Its protein product is CASSLMRGKETQYF. This chain links TRBV11-2 with TRBJ2-5, with TRBD2 as a possible D gene (6 bases). Germline-derived CDR1 and CDR2 are SGHAT and FQNNGV. V lost 2 bases and J lost 3, with 10 bases in between. The CDR3 runs to 14 residues.

The V gene is TRBV2, the J gene TRBJ1-1, with D hard to call. V gave up 7 bases and J gave up 2 bases, with 11 bases separating them. The CDR3 runs 13 residues. Germline V lookup: CDR1 SNHLY, CDR2 FYNNEI. Written as DNA, the CDR3 is TGTGCCAGCAATTTGGAGAGAAACACTGAAGCTTTCTTT. Translation gives CASNLERNTEAFF.

This clonotype was observed a handful of times. The chain carries TRBV6-1 and TRBJ2-5; 14 bases are a match to TRBD2. The CDR3 length is 15 residues. Trimming cost V 6 bases and J 6 bases; bases outside gene matches: 6. Germline V gives CDR1 MNHNS, CDR2 SASEGT. CDR3 amino acids: CASSPGTSGSQTQYF. In DNA form, the CDR3 reads TGTGCCAGCAGCCCCGGGACTAGCGGGAGCCAGACCCAGTACTTC.